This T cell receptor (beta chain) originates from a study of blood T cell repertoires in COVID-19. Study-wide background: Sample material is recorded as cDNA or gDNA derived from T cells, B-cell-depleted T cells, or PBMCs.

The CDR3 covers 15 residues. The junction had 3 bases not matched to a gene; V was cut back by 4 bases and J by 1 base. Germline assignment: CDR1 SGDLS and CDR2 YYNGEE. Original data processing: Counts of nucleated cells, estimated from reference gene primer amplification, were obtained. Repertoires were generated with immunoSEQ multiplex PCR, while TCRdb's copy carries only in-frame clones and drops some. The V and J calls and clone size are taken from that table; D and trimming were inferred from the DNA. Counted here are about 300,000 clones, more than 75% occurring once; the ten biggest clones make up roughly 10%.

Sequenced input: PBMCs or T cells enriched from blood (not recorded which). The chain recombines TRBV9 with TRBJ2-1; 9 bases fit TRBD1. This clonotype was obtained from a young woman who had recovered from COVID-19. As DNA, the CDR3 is TGTGCCAGCAGCTCCGGGACAGGGTCCTACAATGAGCAGTTCTTC. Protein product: CASSSGTGSYNEQFF.